Each of the 13 T cell receptor beta chains below was sequenced from the same sample in a study of regulatory T cells in long-lasting Graves disease (dated by TCRdb to about 2021). In the paper's terms, the time point label means: newly diagnosed GD, antithyroid drugs for less than 3 months. For both TCR sequencing and RNA sequencing, RNA was extracted from PBMCs in TRIzol. Libraries came from multiplex PCR. TCRdb shows the sequencer as Illumina HiSeq 4000. TCR beta libraries were built with iRepertoire HTBI primers and Arm-PCR amplification of CDR3 regions. TCRdb applied fastp at Q25 and MiXCR to the public reads, then kept only in-frame beta chains. Under each unique CDR3 protein, matching rows form one entry showing the most common genes and DNA. Present in this sample are 500,000 or so distinct CDR3 sequences, about 15% of which were seen just once. The ten largest clones add up to approximately 25% of the sample.

These data also formed part of another study, on T cells in Graves' hyperthyroidism and ophthalmopathy.

Specimen: peripheral blood mononuclear cells (PBMCs), collected at new diagnosis, from a patient treated with antithyroid drugs. These receptors were taken from a woman aged 40 to 65 with Graves disease. Donor details come from another sample of the same person, matched by shared clones.

This clonotype was seen a few times. The V gene is TRBV5-4, the J gene TRBJ2-1; tentative D call: TRBD2 (7 bases). Trimming took off 4 bases at V and 4 bases at J, with 18 bases between the two ends. The CDR3 totals 16 residues. Germline assignment: CDR1 SGHNT and CDR2 YYREEE (reference sequence). CDR3 sequence: CASSGGGANLYNEQFF. CDR3 DNA: TGTGCCAGCAGCGGGGGGGGGGCGAATCTTTACAATGAGCAGTTCTTC.

The chain couples TRBV19 to TRBJ1-5; weak D call: TRBD1 (5 bases). The CDR3 is 15 amino acids. The germline V gene encodes CDR1 LNHDA and CDR2 SQIVND (reference sequence). V lost 6 bases and J 0 bases, leaving 12 bases between the germline ends. The CDR3 coding sequence is TGTGCCAGTAGGAGGAGACAGAATAGCAATCAGCCCCAGCATTTT. As protein: CASRRRQNSNQPQHF.

This clonotype has a count of ten or more. This sequence joins TRBV20-1 and TRBJ1-1, with no clear D. CDR3 length: 16 amino acids. Trimming took 0 bases from V and 3 from J, leaving 17 bases between them. Germline V gene lookup returns CDR1 DFQATT and CDR2 SNEGSKA (reference sequence). CDR3 protein: CSAREAAGIRDTEAFF. CDR3 DNA sequence: TGCAGTGCTAGAGAAGCTGCGGGGATTCGGGACACTGAAGCTTTCTTT.

This clonotype was seen ten or more times. This chain's CDR3 is CASSPGLTNEQFF. The CDR3, as DNA: TGTGCCAGCAGTCCCGGACTGACAAATGAGCAGTTCTTC. The chain combines TRBV28 with TRBJ2-1; possibly TRBD2 for D (5 bases). The CDR3 extends over 13 amino acids. Trimming pared 5 bases from V and 7 bases from J, leaving 12 bases between. CDR1 is MDHEN and CDR2 is SYDVKM in the germline V gene. The full variable domain, its missing parts supplied by reference TRBV28 and TRBJ2-1, is DVKVTQSSRYLVKRTGEKVFLECVQDMDHENMFWYRQDPGLGLRLIYFSYDVKMKEKGDIPEGYSVSREKKERFSLILESASTNQTSMYLCASSPGLTNEQFFGPGTRLTVL.

This clonotype has ten or more counts. The chain recombines TRBV7-8 with TRBJ2-7; TRBD2 matches at 14 bases. Germline lookup yields CDR1 SGHVS and CDR2 FQNEAQ. This CDR3 spans 18 amino acids. Trimming took 1 base from V and 0 from J; bases not matched to a gene: 5. The CDR3 protein is CASSLEGGTSGSSYEQYF. The CDR3 bases are TGTGCCAGCAGCTTAGAGGGAGGGACTAGCGGGAGCTCCTACGAGCAGTACTTC. The whole variable domain, remainder taken from reference TRBV7-8 and TRBJ2-7, is GAGVSQSPRYKVAKRGQDVALRCDPISGHVSLFWYQQALGQGPEFLTYFQNEAQLDKSGLPSDRFFAERPEGSVSTLKIQRTQQEDSAVYLCASSLEGGTSGSSYEQYFGPGTRLTVT.

The chain employs TRBV10-3 and TRBJ1-4; possibly TRBD1 for D (5 bases). The germline V gene has CDR1 ENHRY and CDR2 SYGVKD. The CDR3 totals 12 residues. Deletions cut 8 bases from V and 7 bases from J, with 11 bases between. Here the CDR3 reads CAISRDLEKLFF. The CDR3 region has the DNA TGTGCCATCTCCCGGGACCTTGAAAAACTGTTTTTT.

J is TRBJ2-3 and V is TRBV6-2 or TRBV6-3; TRBD2 matches at 8 bases. The germline CDR1 and CDR2 sequences are MNHEY and SVGEGT. Losses at the gene ends were 6 bases for V and 6 bases for J; bases not matched to a gene: 5. This CDR3 spans 13 amino acids. CDR3 amino acids: CASSPGGFDTQYF. CDR3 in DNA: TGTGCCAGCAGCCCGGGGGGGTTTGATACGCAGTATTTT.

In its sample, this clonotype was seen many times. The rearrangement joins TRBV7-2 to TRBJ1-3; D gene uncertain. This CDR3 spans 15 amino acids. The V gene lost 1 base and the J gene lost 4 bases, with 11 bases spanning the gap. Germline assignment: CDR1 SGHTA and CDR2 FQGNSA. The CDR3: CASSLEPVAGNTIYF. The CDR3 bases are TGTGCCAGCAGCTTAGAGCCGGTTGCGGGAAACACCATATATTTT.

This clonotype occurred a few times. This chain links TRBV20-1 with TRBJ2-5; TRBD2 might be the D (6 bases). Germline loops: CDR1 DFQATT, CDR2 SNEGSKA (reference sequence). Trimming took off 1 base at V and 2 bases at J, with 11 bases between the two ends. The CDR3 consists of 14 residues. The CDR3 sequence is CSARGPAGQETQYF. The CDR3 coding sequence is TGCAGTGCTAGAGGCCCGGCGGGACAAGAGACCCAGTACTTC.

This sequence joins TRBV7-3 and TRBJ2-6; TRBD2 matches at 8 bases. The junction had 6 bases not matched to a gene; V was cut back by 3 bases and J by 2 bases. CDR3 length: 17 amino acids. Germline V lookup: CDR1 SGHTA, CDR2 FQGTGA. This chain's CDR3 is CASSFGAGGTGANVLTF. CDR3 sequence (DNA): TGTGCCAGCAGCTTCGGGGCGGGGGGCACTGGGGCCAACGTCCTGACTTTC.

The chain carries TRBV20-1 and TRBJ1-6; D unclear. V lost 3 bases, J lost 7 bases, and 10 bases lay in between. CDR3 size: 13 residues. Germline values: CDR1 DFQATT, CDR2 SNEGSKA (reference sequence). This chain's CDR3 is CSAREDWNSPLHF. Here the CDR3 DNA reads TGCAGTGCTAGGGAGGACTGGAATTCACCCCTCCACTTT.

This clonotype was recorded many times. J is TRBJ1-2 and V is TRBV11-2; 9 nucleotides line up with TRBD1. Trimming removed 3 bases from V and 5 bases from J; junction bases left unmatched: 10. Germline CDR1 reads SGHAT; CDR2 reads FQNNGV. CDR3 length: 16 residues. As DNA, the CDR3 is TGTGCCAGCAGCTTTGACGGGACAGGGCAGGGGTATGGCTACACCTTC. Amino acids: CASSFDGTGQGYGYTF.

Regarding this clonotype: Its ends do not fully match the called genes, so a read error is possible. The rearrangement joins TRBV4-1 to TRBJ2-1; 9 nucleotides agree with TRBD2. Germline loops: CDR1 MGHRA, CDR2 YSYEKL. The CDR3 contains 15 residues. The CDR3 DNA sequence: TGTGCCAGCAGCCAAGAGCGGGGGGCCCCCAATGAGCAGTTCTTC. This sequence encodes CASSQERGAPNEQFF.